This T cell receptor (beta chain) was sequenced in a study of monozygotic twins with inflammatory bowel disease. Donors gave approximately 2.5 ml of blood apiece. TCRdb re-called the 5' RACE reads and gives one entry per CDR3 protein, without DNA. The sample is made up of 440,000 or so distinct CDR3 sequences, and the top ten hold about 2.3% of it. Turning to this clonotype: Its antigen is unidentified.

Study-level findings and limits: IBD patients share fewer clonotypes with other people than healthy twins do, especially with disease activity. Using the inverse Simpson index, IBD patients had lower TCRbeta diversity than healthy co-twins.

The CDR3 spans 17 residues. Germline V gene lookup returns CDR1 DFQATT and CDR2 SNEGSKA (reference sequence). The clonotype originates from a human donor with ulcerative colitis or Crohn's disease, or a healthy co-twin of an affected twin (not recorded which). Sample: blood. The rearrangement joins TRBV20-1 to TRBJ2-5; TCRdb calls TRBD2, which cannot be checked without DNA. CDR3: CSASIPSGGVLQETQYF.